The present T cell receptor beta chain was sequenced within a study of Ad26.COV2.S vaccination and SARS-CoV-2 variants. Here immunoSEQ multiplex PCR was the method, and the copy in TCRdb shows in-frame clones only, minus some. The profile shows approximately 410,000 clones, around 92% of them singletons. Notes on this clone: Its cognate antigen is unknown.

Treatment here: roughly 19 received Ad26.COV2.S at low or high dose, single or two shots; 5 received placebo; per-sample allocation not given. Material that was analyzed had been drawn on day 63 after the first vaccine or placebo injection. Trimming pared 1 base from V and 6 bases from J, leaving 16 bases between. The CDR3 covers 16 residues. Germline V lookup: CDR1 MNHEY, CDR2 SMNVEV (reference sequence). Whole-study results and caveats: Researchers cautioned that TCR breadth and depth analyses may have underestimated total T cell responses.

The V call is TRBV27, the J call TRBJ1-5, with TRBD1 as a possible D gene (6 bases). The sample here was peripheral blood, taken in a trial of Ad26.COV2.S vaccine versus placebo. The receptor's source is a person aged 18-65 years who received the Ad26.COV2.S COVID-19 vaccine or a placebo. CDR3 in DNA: TGTGCCAGCAGTTTATGGGGGGCCGGGTTGGTTCAGCCCCAGCATTTT. Encoded protein: CASSLWGAGLVQPQHF.